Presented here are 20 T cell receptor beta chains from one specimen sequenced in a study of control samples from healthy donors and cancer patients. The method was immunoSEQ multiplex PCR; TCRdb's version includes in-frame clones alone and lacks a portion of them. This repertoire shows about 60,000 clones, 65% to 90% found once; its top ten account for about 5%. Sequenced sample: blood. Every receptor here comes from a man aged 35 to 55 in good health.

For the CDR3, the DNA is TGTGCCAGCAGCCCTAAGACAGGATATAATTCACCCCTCCACTTT. It translates to CASSPKTGYNSPLHF. The chain has TRBV27 and TRBJ1-6, with a possible D match to TRBD1 (6 bases). The V end lost 6 bases, the J end lost 4 bases, and 13 bases lay between the germline ends. CDR1 MNHEY and CDR2 SMNVEV come from the germline V gene (reference sequence). The CDR3 is 15 amino acids.

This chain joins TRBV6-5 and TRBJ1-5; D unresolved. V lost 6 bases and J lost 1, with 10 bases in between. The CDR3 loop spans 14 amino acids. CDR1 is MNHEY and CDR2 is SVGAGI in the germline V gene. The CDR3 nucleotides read TGTGCCAGCAGCACCGTCGAGAGCAATCAGCCCCAGCATTTT. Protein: CASSTVESNQPQHF.

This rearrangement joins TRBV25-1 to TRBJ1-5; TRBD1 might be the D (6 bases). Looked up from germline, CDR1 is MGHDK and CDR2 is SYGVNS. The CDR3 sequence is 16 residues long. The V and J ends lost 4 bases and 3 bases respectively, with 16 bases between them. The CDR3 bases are TGTGCCAGCAGTGCGTCAGAACAGGGTACCAATCAGCCCCAGCATTTT. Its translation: CASSASEQGTNQPQHF.

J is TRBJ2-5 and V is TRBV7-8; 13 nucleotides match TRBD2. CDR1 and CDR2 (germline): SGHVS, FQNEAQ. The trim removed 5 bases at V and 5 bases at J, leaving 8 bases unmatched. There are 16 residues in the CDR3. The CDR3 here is CASSERTSGRWETQYF. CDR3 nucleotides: TGTGCCAGCAGCGAAAGGACTAGCGGGAGATGGGAGACCCAGTACTTC.

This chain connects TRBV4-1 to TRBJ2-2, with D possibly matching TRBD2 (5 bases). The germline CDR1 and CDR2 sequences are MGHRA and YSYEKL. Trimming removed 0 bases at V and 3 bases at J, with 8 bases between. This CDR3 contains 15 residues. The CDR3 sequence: CASSQEEGDTGELFF. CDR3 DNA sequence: TGCGCCAGCAGCCAAGAAGAGGGAGACACCGGGGAGCTGTTTTTT.

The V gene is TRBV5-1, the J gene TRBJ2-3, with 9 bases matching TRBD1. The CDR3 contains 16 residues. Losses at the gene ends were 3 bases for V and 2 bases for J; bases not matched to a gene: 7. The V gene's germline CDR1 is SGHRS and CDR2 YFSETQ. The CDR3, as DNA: TGCGCCAGCAGCTCCTCGGGACAGGGCCTCACAGATACGCAGTATTTT. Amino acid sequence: CASSSSGQGLTDTQYF.

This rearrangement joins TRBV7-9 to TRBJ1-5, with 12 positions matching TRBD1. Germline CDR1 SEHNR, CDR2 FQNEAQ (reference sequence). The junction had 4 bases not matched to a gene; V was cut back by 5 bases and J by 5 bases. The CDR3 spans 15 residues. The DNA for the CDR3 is TGTGCCAGCAGCCCCGGGACAGGGGGCGATCAGCCCCAGCATTTT. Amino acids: CASSPGTGGDQPQHF.

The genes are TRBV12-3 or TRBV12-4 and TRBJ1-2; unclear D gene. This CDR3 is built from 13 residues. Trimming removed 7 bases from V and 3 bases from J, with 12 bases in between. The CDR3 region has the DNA TGTGCCAGCACGGGCCAGCCTTACTATGGCTACACCTTC. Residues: CASTGQPYYGYTF.

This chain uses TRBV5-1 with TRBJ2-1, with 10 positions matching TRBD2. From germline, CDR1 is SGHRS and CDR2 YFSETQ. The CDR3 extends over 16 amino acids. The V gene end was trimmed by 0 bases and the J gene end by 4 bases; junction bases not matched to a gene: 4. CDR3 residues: CASSLASSGGYNEQFF. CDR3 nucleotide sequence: TGCGCCAGCAGCTTGGCCTCTAGCGGGGGATACAATGAGCAGTTCTTC.

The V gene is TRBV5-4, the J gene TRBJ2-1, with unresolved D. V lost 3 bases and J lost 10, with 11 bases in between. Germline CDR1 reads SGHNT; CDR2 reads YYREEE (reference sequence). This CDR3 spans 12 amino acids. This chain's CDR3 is CASSSDGLEQFF. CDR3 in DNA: TGTGCCAGCAGCTCGGACGGCCTGGAGCAGTTCTTC.

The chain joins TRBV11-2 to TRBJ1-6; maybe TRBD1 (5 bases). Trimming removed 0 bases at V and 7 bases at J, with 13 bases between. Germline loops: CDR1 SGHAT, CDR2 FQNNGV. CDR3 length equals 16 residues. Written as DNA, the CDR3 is TGTGCCAGCAGCTTAGAGGTGGGGCGCCTGAATTCACCCCTCCACTTT. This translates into CASSLEVGRLNSPLHF.

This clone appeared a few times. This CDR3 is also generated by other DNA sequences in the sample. The CDR3, as DNA: TGCGCCAGCAGCTTGGAAGGGACGTCTGGAAACACCATATATTTT. The encoded protein is CASSLEGTSGNTIYF. This chain joins TRBV5-1 and TRBJ1-3, with D perhaps matching TRBD1 (5 bases). V lost 0 bases and J 1 base, leaving 8 bases between the germline ends. Germline values: CDR1 SGHRS, CDR2 YFSETQ. The CDR3 has 15 amino acids.

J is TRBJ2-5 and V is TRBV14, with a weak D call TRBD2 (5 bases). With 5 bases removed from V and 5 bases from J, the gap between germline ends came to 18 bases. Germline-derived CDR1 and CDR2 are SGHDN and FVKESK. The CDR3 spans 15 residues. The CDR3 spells CASSLYQREWETQYF. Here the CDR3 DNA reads TGTGCCAGCAGCTTGTATCAGAGGGAATGGGAGACCCAGTACTTC. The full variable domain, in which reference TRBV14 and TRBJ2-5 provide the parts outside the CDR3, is EAGVTQFPSHSVIEKGQTVTLRCDPISGHDNLYWYRRVMGKEIKFLLHFVKESKQDESGMPNNRFLAERTGGTYSTLKVQPAELEDSGVYFCASSLYQREWETQYFGPGTRLLVL.

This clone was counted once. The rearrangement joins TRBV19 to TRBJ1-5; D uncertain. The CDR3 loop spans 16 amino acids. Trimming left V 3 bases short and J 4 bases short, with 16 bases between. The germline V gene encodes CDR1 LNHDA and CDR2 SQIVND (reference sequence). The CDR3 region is CASSIFLGNGNQPQHF. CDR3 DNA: TGTGCCAGTAGTATTTTTCTGGGAAACGGGAATCAGCCCCAGCATTTT.

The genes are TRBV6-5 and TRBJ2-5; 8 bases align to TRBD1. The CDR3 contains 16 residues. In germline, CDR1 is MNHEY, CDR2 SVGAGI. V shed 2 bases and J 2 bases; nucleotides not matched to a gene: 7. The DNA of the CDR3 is TGTGCCAGCAGTTACCTGGGGACAGGCGAACAAGAGACCCAGTACTTC. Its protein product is CASSYLGTGEQETQYF.

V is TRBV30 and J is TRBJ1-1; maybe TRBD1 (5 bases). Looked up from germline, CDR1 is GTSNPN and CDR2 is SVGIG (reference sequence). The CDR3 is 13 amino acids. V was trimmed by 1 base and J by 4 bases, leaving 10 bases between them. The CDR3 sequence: CAWSAQAGTEAFF. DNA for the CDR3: TGTGCCTGGAGTGCACAGGCTGGCACTGAAGCTTTCTTT. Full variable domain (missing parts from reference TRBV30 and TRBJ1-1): SQTIHQWPATLVQPVGSPLSLECTVEGTSNPNLYWYRQAAGRGLQLLFYSVGIGQISSEVPQNLSASRPQDRQFILSSKKLLLSDSGFYLCAWSAQAGTEAFFGQGTRLTVV.

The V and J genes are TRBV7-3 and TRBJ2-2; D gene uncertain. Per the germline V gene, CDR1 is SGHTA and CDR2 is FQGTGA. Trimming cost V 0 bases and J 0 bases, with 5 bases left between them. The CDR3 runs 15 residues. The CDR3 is CASSLTAANTGELFF. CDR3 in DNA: TGTGCCAGCAGCTTAACTGCGGCGAACACCGGGGAGCTGTTTTTT.

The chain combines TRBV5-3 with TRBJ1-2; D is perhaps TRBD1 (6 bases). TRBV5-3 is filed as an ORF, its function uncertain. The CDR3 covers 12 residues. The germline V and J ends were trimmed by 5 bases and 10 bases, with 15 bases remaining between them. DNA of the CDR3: TGTGCCAGAAGGGGATACAGGGATTACTACACCTTC. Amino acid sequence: CARRGYRDYYTF.

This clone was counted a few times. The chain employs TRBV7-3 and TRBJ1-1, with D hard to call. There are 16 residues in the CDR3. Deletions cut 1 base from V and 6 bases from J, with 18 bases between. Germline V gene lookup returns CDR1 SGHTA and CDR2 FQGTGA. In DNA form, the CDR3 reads TGTGCCAGCAGCTTAAACCCGGCAGGCGGGCGCGCTGAAGCTTTCTTT. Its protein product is CASSLNPAGGRAEAFF. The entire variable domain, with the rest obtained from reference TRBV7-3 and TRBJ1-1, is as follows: GAGVSQTPSNKVTEKGKYVELRCDPISGHTALYWYRQSLGQGPEFLIYFQGTGAADDSGLPNDRFFAVRPEGSVSTLKIQRTERGDSAVYLCASSLNPAGGRAEAFFGQGTRLTVV.

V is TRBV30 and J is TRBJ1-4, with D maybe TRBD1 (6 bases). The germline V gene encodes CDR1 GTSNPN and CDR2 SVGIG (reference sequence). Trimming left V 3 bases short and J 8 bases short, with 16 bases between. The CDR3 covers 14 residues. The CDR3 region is CAWRERGAGEKLFF. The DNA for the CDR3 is TGTGCCTGGAGGGAGAGGGGGGCGGGCGAAAAACTGTTTTTT. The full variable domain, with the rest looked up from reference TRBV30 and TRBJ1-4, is SQTIHQWPATLVQPVGSPLSLECTVEGTSNPNLYWYRQAAGRGLQLLFYSVGIGQISSEVPQNLSASRPQDRQFILSSKKLLLSDSGFYLCAWRERGAGEKLFFGSGTQLSVL.